This T cell receptor beta chain was documented in a study of CD8 T cells in Susac syndrome. Study-wide findings and caveats: The study recognized that its TCR sequencing and HLA analysis covered a relatively small number of individuals. The CD4+ T cell repertoires of Susac syndrome were found to show no clonal expansion.

RNA totalling roughly 0.45 to 1 ug underwent reverse transcription with random hexamers. Multiplex immunoSEQ PCR targeted 54 Vbeta and 13 Jbeta TCR beta segments. TCRdb analysed the immunoSEQ multiplex PCR reads with MiXCR anew, one entry per CDR3 protein. The table records about 160,000 distinct CDR3 sequences, about 96% of them present only once. As regards this clonotype: Its antigen remains unidentified.

Germline lookup yields CDR1 DFQATT and CDR2 SNEGSKA (reference sequence). There are 13 residues in the CDR3. Bulk CD8+ and CD4+ cells came from magnetic negative isolation; CD8+ TEMRA by FACS. Sequenced: CD4+ T cells from PBMCs. The clonotype comes from a human donor with Susac syndrome. The chain carries TRBV20-1 and TRBJ1-2; weak D call: TRBD1 (5 bases). For the CDR3, the DNA is TGCAGGCCTTCGGGGCAGACTAACTATGGCTACACCTTC. Translation: CRPSGQTNYGYTF.